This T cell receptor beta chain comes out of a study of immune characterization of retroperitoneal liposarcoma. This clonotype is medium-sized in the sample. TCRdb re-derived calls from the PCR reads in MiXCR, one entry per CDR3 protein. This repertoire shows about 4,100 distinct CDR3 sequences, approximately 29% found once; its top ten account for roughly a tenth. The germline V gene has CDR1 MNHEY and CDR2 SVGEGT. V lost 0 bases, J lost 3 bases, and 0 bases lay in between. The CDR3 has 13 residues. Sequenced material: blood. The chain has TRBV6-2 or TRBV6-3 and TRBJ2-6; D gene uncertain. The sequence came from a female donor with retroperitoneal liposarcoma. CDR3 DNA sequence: TGTGCCAGCAGTTACTCTGGGGCCAACGTCCTGACTTTC. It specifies CASSYSGANVLTF.